The 17 T cell receptor beta chains listed next were all sequenced from one sample in a study of vaccination effects on CD4 cells after COVID-19. Culture proceeded for 10 days, and CD4+ T cells were then isolated. The vaccine given was either BNT162b2 or mRNA-1273, in two doses. For these TCRs, the target antigens are not known. Sequenced by immunoSEQ multiplex PCR; TCRdb stores in-frame clones only, minus some. The sample shows tens of thousands of clones, roughly 74% of them seen only once. Sequencing was performed on CD4+ T cells from PBMCs cultured without peptide, taken after COVID-19 vaccination. The receptors were gathered from a human donor who received a COVID-19 vaccine.

This clone was counted a few times. The chain has TRBV15 and TRBJ1-6; possibly TRBD1 for D (5 bases). The CDR3 extends over 13 amino acids. V was cut by 5 bases and J by 8 bases, with 10 bases left in between. Germline-derived CDR1 and CDR2 are LNHNV and YYDKDF (reference sequence). The CDR3 spells CATSRRDDSPLHF. CDR3 sequence (DNA): TGTGCCACCAGCCGGAGGGACGATTCACCCCTCCACTTT.

This chain connects TRBV6-5 to TRBJ1-1; unclear D gene. Trimming stripped 9 bases from V and 5 bases from J, with 16 bases between. The CDR3 is 13 residues long. Germline CDR1 is MNHEY and CDR2 is SVGAGI. The CDR3 reads CASMVSSGTEAFF. The DNA for the CDR3 is TGTGCCAGTATGGTATCGAGCGGTACTGAAGCTTTCTTT.

The V gene is TRBV2, the J gene TRBJ1-6, with TRBD1 matching 7 bases. The CDR3 has 16 amino acids. The V and J ends lost 4 bases and 3 bases, in that order; junction bases with no gene match: 6. Germline CDR1 is SNHLY and CDR2 is FYNNEI. CDR3: CASSGDSILYNSPLHF. In DNA form, the CDR3 reads TGTGCCAGCAGTGGGGACAGTATTCTCTATAATTCACCCCTCCACTTT.

A few counts support this clone. The chain links TRBV5-1 to TRBJ2-3; D may be TRBD2 (5 bases). Trimming took off 0 bases at V and 2 bases at J, with 13 bases between the two ends. CDR3 length equals 16 residues. Germline CDR1 SGHRS, CDR2 YFSETQ. The CDR3 region is CASSLEGSGVTDTQYF. The CDR3 DNA reads TGCGCCAGCAGCTTGGAAGGGAGCGGTGTCACAGATACGCAGTATTTT. The full variable domain, rest sourced from reference TRBV5-1 and TRBJ2-3, is KAGVTQTPRYLIKTRGQQVTLSCSPISGHRSVSWYQQTPGQGLQFLFEYFSETQRNKGNFPGRFSGRQFSNSRSEMNVSTLELGDSALYLCASSLEGSGVTDTQYFGPGTRLTVL.

This clone came up a few times. V usage is TRBV19 and J usage is TRBJ1-5; D unclear. The CDR3 has 13 amino acids. Germline loops: CDR1 LNHDA, CDR2 SQIVND (reference sequence). Between the trimmed V and J ends, which lost 7 bases and 0 bases, there was a span of 7 bases. The CDR3 sequence: CASTPYSNQPQHF. The CDR3 DNA is TGTGCCAGTACACCCTATAGCAATCAGCCCCAGCATTTT.

This clone turned up a few times. The chain joins TRBV2 to TRBJ1-4; tentative D call: TRBD1 (5 bases). Trimming stripped 4 bases from V and 5 bases from J, with 17 bases between. Per germline, CDR1 SNHLY and CDR2 FYNNEI. This CDR3 is built from 16 residues. This CDR3 is CASSVGTVRSNEKLFF. DNA for the CDR3: TGTGCCAGCAGTGTGGGGACTGTCAGATCCAATGAAAAACTGTTTTTT.

V and J are TRBV5-1 and TRBJ1-4; 7 bases match TRBD1. Germline assignment: CDR1 SGHRS and CDR2 YFSETQ. Trimming cost V 4 bases and J 5 bases; bases outside gene matches: 5. The CDR3 has 14 residues. CDR3 protein: CASSRDSTNEKLFF. The CDR3 DNA sequence: TGCGCCAGCAGCAGGGACAGCACAAATGAAAAACTGTTTTTT.

The V and J genes are TRBV18 and TRBJ1-6, with TRBD1 identical over 9 bases. Germline V gives CDR1 KGHSH, CDR2 LQKENI. CDR3 length: 17 residues. V trimming: 3 bases; J trimming: 0 bases; junction bases outside the gene matches: 3. In DNA, the CDR3 is TGTGCCAGCTCACCGACAGGGGGGAGCTCCTATAATTCACCCCTCCACTTT. Translation: CASSPTGGSSYNSPLHF. The full variable domain, rest sourced from reference TRBV18 and TRBJ1-6, is NAGVMQNPRHLVRRRGQEARLRCSPMKGHSHVYWYRQLPEEGLKFMVYLQKENIIDESGMPKERFSAEFPKEGPSILRIQQVVRGDSAAYFCASSPTGGSSYNSPLHFGNGTRLTVT.

This clone was seen a handful of times. The CDR3 DNA follows: TGTGCCAGCAGCTTAGTAGCGGGGTCTACCGGGGAGCTGTTTTTT. It codes for CASSLVAGSTGELFF. This rearrangement joins TRBV11-2 to TRBJ2-2; TRBD2 matches at 8 bases. The junction had 3 bases not matched to a gene; V was cut back by 1 base and J by 5 bases. CDR1 SGHAT and CDR2 FQNNGV come from the germline V gene. This CDR3 region has 15 residues.

The genes are TRBV2 and TRBJ1-6; the D is unclear. V was clipped by 5 bases and J by 8 bases, with 4 bases between them. CDR3 length: 11 amino acids. Germline CDR1 reads SNHLY; CDR2 reads FYNNEI. CDR3 in DNA: TGTGCCAGCAGTTCATATTCACCCCTCCACTTT. Residues: CASSSYSPLHF.

This clone was found a few times. The V gene is TRBV28, the J gene TRBJ1-2; tentative D call: TRBD1 (6 bases). The germline CDR1 and CDR2 sequences are MDHEN and SYDVKM. This CDR3 has 14 residues. V was shortened by 10 bases and J by 4 bases, with 19 bases between the two germline ends. The DNA of the CDR3 is TGTGCCATCAGGGGTCGGGGGGCGGTCTATGGCTACACCTTC. Its translation: CAIRGRGAVYGYTF.

The chain couples TRBV2 to TRBJ1-1, with D unclear. Germline CDR1 is SNHLY and CDR2 is FYNNEI. V lost 2 bases, J lost 0 bases, and 7 bases lay in between. This CDR3 spans 14 amino acids. CDR3 DNA: TGTGCCAGCAGTGAATGGGCGGTGAACACTGAAGCTTTCTTT. It codes for CASSEWAVNTEAFF. Supplemented by reference TRBV2 and TRBJ1-1, the full variable domain reads EPEVTQTPSHQVTQMGQEVILRCVPISNHLYFYWYRQILGQKVEFLVSFYNNEISEKSEIFDDQFSVERPDGSNFTLKIRSTKLEDSAMYFCASSEWAVNTEAFFGQGTRLTVV.

The chain couples TRBV4-1 to TRBJ2-2; maybe TRBD2 (5 bases). The CDR3 has 16 residues. The germline V gene encodes CDR1 MGHRA and CDR2 YSYEKL. V lost 4 bases to trimming and J lost 1 base, with 13 bases between them. In nucleotides, the CDR3 is TGCGCCAGCAGCCCCTCCCAGCGGCTGAACACCGGGGAGCTGTTTTTT. This encodes CASSPSQRLNTGELFF.

This clone was recorded a few times. The chain uses TRBV5-4 and TRBJ1-3; 8 positions agree with TRBD1. This CDR3 has 14 amino acids. Germline CDR1 is SGHNT and CDR2 is YYREEE (reference sequence). Losses at the gene ends were 4 bases for V and 3 bases for J; bases not matched to a gene: 3. The CDR3 nucleotides are TGTGCCAGCAGCATACAGGGGGTTGGAAACACCATATATTTT. Amino acids: CASSIQGVGNTIYF.

The rearrangement links TRBV4-3 to TRBJ2-1, with a weak D call TRBD1 (6 bases). Germline-derived CDR1 and CDR2 are LGHNA and YSLEER. This CDR3 is 18 amino acids long. V was shortened by 2 bases and J by 5 bases, with 22 bases between the two germline ends. CDR3 nucleotide sequence: TGCGCCAGCAGCCAATCTAGTTTTTATCGGGACACACACAATGAGCAGTTCTTC. Amino acids: CASSQSSFYRDTHNEQFF.

The chain uses TRBV6-5 and TRBJ1-1; the match to TRBD1 covers 7 bases. V shed 0 bases, J shed 2 bases, and the junction held 3 bases outside the gene matches. CDR1 and CDR2 from the germline V gene are MNHEY and SVGAGI. This CDR3 spans 15 amino acids. The CDR3 DNA is TGTGCCAGCAGTTACTCTACAGGGGCCAACACTGAAGCTTTCTTT. Encoded protein: CASSYSTGANTEAFF.

The chain uses TRBV19 and TRBJ2-6; 7 bases are shared with TRBD1. Germline CDR1 reads LNHDA; CDR2 reads SQIVND (reference sequence). This CDR3 has 15 residues. Germline trimming cut 7 bases from V and 2 bases from J; bases unmatched to any gene: 5. The CDR3 reads CASTLGQAGANVLTF. CDR3 in DNA: TGTGCCAGTACCCTAGGACAGGCTGGGGCCAACGTCCTGACTTTC. Complete variable domain (other parts from reference TRBV19 and TRBJ2-6): DGGITQSPKYLFRKEGQNVTLSCEQNLNHDAMYWYRQDPGQGLRLIYYSQIVNDFQKGDIAEGYSVSREKKESFPLTVTSAQKNPTAFYLCASTLGQAGANVLTFGAGSRLTVL.